Listed below are T cell receptor beta chains from one sample, sequenced in a study of T and B cells in COVID-19 patients. From the multiplex PCR reads, TCRdb called clonotypes with MiXCR, one entry per CDR3 protein. The table lists about 20,000 distinct CDR3 sequences, approximately 28% of them singletons. What was sequenced was blood. The receptors originated from a human donor who had recovered from COVID-19. The CDR3 runs from the conserved cysteine through the conserved F or W. D genes are given only for firm matches. Size tells how often a clone was seen (once, few, many) or the class of an expanded clone, and some rows leave it out.

J gene,clone size,D gene,V gene,CDR3 protein,CDR3 DNA
TRBJ1-5,few,.,TRBV12-3/TRBV12-4,CASSSEGEYQPQHF,TGTGCCAGCAGTAGTGAGGGGGAGTATCAGCCCCAGCATTTT
TRBJ1-1,.,.,TRBV5-6,CASSLTGLGEAFF,TGCGCCAGCAGCTTAACAGGGTTGGGTGAAGCTTTCTTT
TRBJ1-1,few,.,TRBV6-4,CASSENRELNTEAFF,TGTGCCAGCAGTGAGAACAGGGAATTGAACACTGAAGCTTTCTTT
TRBJ1-3,.,.,TRBV15,CATSRAGRAGNTIYF,TGTGCCACCAGCAGAGCGGGGCGGGCTGGAAACACCATATATTTT
TRBJ1-1,few,.,TRBV27,CASSLRRWDTEAFF,TGTGCCAGCAGTTTACGCCGATGGGACACTGAAGCTTTCTTT
TRBJ1-2,few,TRBD1,TRBV6-1,CASSEASGGREGYTF,TGTGCCAGCAGTGAAGCCTCAGGGGGCAGAGAGGGCTACACCTTC
TRBJ2-7,few,.,TRBV6-6,CASRQGSSYEQYF,TGTGCCAGCAGACAGGGAAGCTCCTACGAGCAGTACTTC
TRBJ2-4,few,.,TRBV27,CASSLVATLVSKNIQYF,TGTGCCAGCAGTTTAGTAGCTACACTAGTGTCCAAAAACATTCAGTACTTC
TRBJ2-7,medium-sized,TRBD2,TRBV15,CATSRGGLASAEQYF,TGTGCCACCAGCAGAGGGGGACTAGCGTCGGCCGAGCAGTACTTC
TRBJ1-1,few,.,TRBV30,CAWSDGPTGGVAEAFF,TGTGCCTGGAGTGATGGGCCGACGGGCGGGGTCGCTGAAGCTTTCTTT
TRBJ2-3,few,.,TRBV6-1,CAIGLGGGTDTQYF,TGTGCCATCGGGTTAGGGGGTGGTACAGATACGCAGTATTTT
TRBJ1-2,few,.,TRBV18,CASSPDSNYNYGYTF,TGTGCCAGCTCACCGGACAGCAACTATAACTATGGCTACACCTTC
TRBJ2-5,.,TRBD2,TRBV6-4,CASRGTSGRKETQYF,TGTGCCAGCAGAGGGACTAGCGGGAGGAAAGAGACCCAGTACTTC
TRBJ2-5,few,.,TRBV5-4,CASSARVQGETQYF,TGTGCCAGCAGCGCGAGGGTCCAAGGGGAGACCCAGTACTTC
TRBJ2-5,medium-sized,TRBD1,TRBV29-1,CSVLRQGGETQYF,TGCAGCGTGTTAAGACAGGGTGGGGAGACCCAGTACTTC
TRBJ1-5,.,.,TRBV19,CASSTTGISNQPQHF,TGTGCCAGTAGTACCACAGGGATCAGTAATCAGCCCCAGCATTTT
TRBJ1-2,.,TRBD1,TRBV19,CASSVDRADYGYTF,TGTGCCAGTAGTGTAGACAGGGCGGACTATGGCTACACCTTC
TRBJ1-2,few,.,TRBV5-6,CASSIGHGYGYTF,TGTGCCAGCAGCATAGGACACGGATATGGCTACACCTTC
TRBJ2-2,once,.,TRBV20-1,CSASPSTGELFF,TGCAGTGCTAGCCCCAGCACCGGGGAGCTGTTTTTT
TRBJ2-1,few,TRBD1,TRBV18,CASSPGQGVYEQFF,TGTGCCAGCTCACCAGGACAGGGTGTCTATGAGCAGTTCTTC
TRBJ2-3,.,TRBD2,TRBV6-5,CANRPPEGLEFRDTQYF,TGTGCCAACAGGCCACCCGAGGGACTAGAATTTAGAGATACGCAGTATTTT
TRBJ2-3,many,.,TRBV6-5,CASRQTHGTQYF,TGTGCCAGCAGGCAGACTCACGGGACGCAGTATTTT
TRBJ1-4,.,TRBD1,TRBV6-4,CASSPTGGGEKLFF,TGTGCCAGCAGTCCTACAGGGGGCGGTGAAAAACTGTTTTTT
TRBJ1-2,.,.,TRBV6-5,CASSSVGGSYGYTF,TGTGCCAGCAGTTCGGTGGGAGGGTCCTATGGCTACACCTTC
TRBJ2-6,many,.,TRBV19,CASSIESGAGANVLTF,TGTGCCAGTAGTATAGAGTCGGGGGCTGGGGCCAACGTCCTGACTTTC
TRBJ2-7,medium-sized,.,TRBV15,CATSRDRGENEQYF,TGTGCCACCAGCAGAGACAGGGGAGAGAACGAGCAGTACTTC
TRBJ2-7,.,.,TRBV12-3/TRBV12-4,CASSLYQSSYEQYF,TGTGCCAGCAGCTTATATCAAAGCTCCTACGAGCAGTACTTC